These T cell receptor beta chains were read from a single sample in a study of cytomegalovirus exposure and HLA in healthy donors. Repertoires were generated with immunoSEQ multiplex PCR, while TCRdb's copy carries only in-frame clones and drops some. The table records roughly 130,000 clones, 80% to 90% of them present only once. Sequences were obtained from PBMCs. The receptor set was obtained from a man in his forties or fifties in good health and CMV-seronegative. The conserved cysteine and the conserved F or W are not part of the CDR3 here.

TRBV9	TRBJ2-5	ASSVGLAGGQKTQY
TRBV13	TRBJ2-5	ASSLEWFGTQY
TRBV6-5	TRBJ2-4	ASSRGNENIQY
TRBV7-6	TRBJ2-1	ASSLLAGEQF
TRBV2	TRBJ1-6	ASSETDNSPLH
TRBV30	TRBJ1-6	AWSVQLNSPLH
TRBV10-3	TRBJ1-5	AISDTGSNQPQH
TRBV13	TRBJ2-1	ASTSRGTGVNEQF
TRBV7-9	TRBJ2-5	ASSGGGGNEETQY
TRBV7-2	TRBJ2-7	ASSLVVAGDSYEQY
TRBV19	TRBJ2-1	ASRTVQGGSYNEQF
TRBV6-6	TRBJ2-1	ASGTASGEGYNEQF
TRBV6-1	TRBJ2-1	ASSDQGVAGEQF
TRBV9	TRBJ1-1	ASSGQGTEAF
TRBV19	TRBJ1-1	ASSATLTGVDTEAF
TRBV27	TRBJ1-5	ASSLAGNQPQH
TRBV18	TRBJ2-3	ASSPRVRTDTQY
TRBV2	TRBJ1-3	ASSEIGNTIY
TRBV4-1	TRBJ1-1	ASSLLGQGGTEAF
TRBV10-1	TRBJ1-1	ASSRDSSMNTEAF
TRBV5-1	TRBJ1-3	ASSGAGSGNTIY
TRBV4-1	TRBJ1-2	ASSPDRGLFGYT
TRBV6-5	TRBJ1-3	ASSIDRSGNTIY
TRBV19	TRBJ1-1	ASSPLRTGPMNTEAF
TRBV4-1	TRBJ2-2	ASSPPVGAPAGELF
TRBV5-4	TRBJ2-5	ASSLPSTETQY
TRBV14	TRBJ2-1	ASSQDHKRGSSYNEQF
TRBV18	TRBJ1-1	ASSPRQGEAF
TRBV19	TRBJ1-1	ASSIPGLDTEAF
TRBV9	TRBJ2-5	ASSVEGRGTGETQY
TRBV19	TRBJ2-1	ASSMLAGGYNEQF
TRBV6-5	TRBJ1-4	ASSEGTGVEKLF
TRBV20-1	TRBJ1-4	SLRNREKLF
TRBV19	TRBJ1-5	ASSSTGDSNQPQH
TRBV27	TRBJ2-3	ASTPRDGASTDTQY
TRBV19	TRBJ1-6	ASSWGQLYSPLH
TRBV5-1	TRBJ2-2	ASTTTGTDGAGELF
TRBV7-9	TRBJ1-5	ASSGTGIGQPQH
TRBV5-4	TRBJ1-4	ASSARGLANEKLF
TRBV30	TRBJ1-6	AGQGAIAGSPLH
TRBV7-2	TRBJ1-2	ASSLAMGASYGYT
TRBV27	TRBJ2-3	ASSPQGNPSTDTQY
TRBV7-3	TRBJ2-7	ASSLKVRLAGPYEQY
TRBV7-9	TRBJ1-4	ASSLVRGAGEKLF
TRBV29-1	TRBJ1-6	SVKLSYNSPLH
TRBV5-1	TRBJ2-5	ASTTSGAETQY
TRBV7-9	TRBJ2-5	AQGSTQETQY
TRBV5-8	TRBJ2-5	ASSLLKADQY
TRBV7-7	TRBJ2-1	ASSPGDYYNEQF
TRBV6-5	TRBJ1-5	ASSYSRSPYQPQH
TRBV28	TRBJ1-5	ASSFGGAGNQPQH
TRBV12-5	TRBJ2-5	ASGSGETQY